This T cell receptor (beta chain) was captured in a study of blood T cells in healthy people across ages (dated by TCRdb to between 2014 and 2016). Study-wide context: In model experiments, roughly one uniquely barcoded TCR beta cDNA molecule per two T cells was captured by template switching. Age-related changes in TCR beta repertoire diversity were measured in the study by deep sequencing normalized with unique cDNA molecular identifiers. The donors were divided into four age groups: young (average about 15 years), middle-aged (almost 40), aged (around 67) and long-lived (about 80). To avoid experimental bias, donors of different ages were randomly spread across the sequencing lanes. The study analyzed two additional independent replicas of 1 million unique cDNA reads from the same blood draw for two donors, one aged 18 to 30 and one aged 80 or older. Study-level results and caveats: Donor CMV infection status was unknown, potentially confounding age-related changes in expanded clonotypes. Compared with the aged group, the long-lived group had more naive CD4+ T cells, fewer expanded clones and increased TCR diversity, a pattern suggesting age selection. As age increased, observed TCR beta diversity per million T cells dropped in a roughly linear way, and a significant reduction was already evident by age 40. There was a strong correlation between observed TCR beta diversity and the percentage of naive T cells measured by flow cytometry. Total diversity estimates from one million sequenced T cells were considered lower bounds and underestimates. Since profiling was done on bulk unsorted PBMCs, naive and antigen-experienced compartments could not be conclusively compared.

The library relied on 5' RACE. Data came from an Illumina HiSeq 2500. A second PCR of roughly 7 to 12 cycles was performed with a sample-barcoded 5' primer and a J-beta primer mix. A unique molecular identifier was introduced onto each TCR beta cDNA molecule by a template-switch 5' adaptor carrying 12 random nucleotides. Each sample yielded at least 3 million CDR3-containing paired-end reads. First-strand cDNA was synthesized from all RNA with the Mint cDNA synthesis kit, primed by a TRBC-specific oligonucleotide. All cDNA was treated with uracil-DNA glycosylase and then went through a first 18-cycle PCR with the universal primers M1SS and BC2_uni_R. Turning to the authors' computational methods: Normalization of each sample was performed by random selection of 1 million high-quality reads, each carrying a distinct molecular identifier. Instead of being binned into consensus sequences, reads with shared molecular identifiers were discarded. MiTCR, set to a Q25 quality threshold and the strictest error-elimination algorithm, was used for CDR3 identification, clonotype clustering and error correction. A nonparametric unseen species model with Euler transformation was used to estimate a lower bound on total TCR beta diversity. TCRdb passed the public sequencing reads through fastp at Q25 and MiXCR, retaining productive beta sequences. Every entry covers one CDR3 protein and lists the most common genes and DNA from its rows. V and J calls and clone size were set by TCRdb, not the authors. The sample has 1.6 million or so distinct CDR3 sequences on record, around 35% of them singletons. Jointly, the top ten make up about 11% of the sample.

As to this clonotype: There is no known antigen for this receptor. No base qualities exist here, and no much larger clone lies one base off it.

The CDR3 sequence holds 13 residues, the cysteine and phenylalanine included. Here the CDR3 DNA is all that survives: 39 bases in frame from base 1. The germline V end is reduced by 8 bases and the J end by 8 bases; junction bases left unmatched: 9. CDR1 DFQATT and CDR2 SNEGSKA were looked up in the germline V gene (reference sequence). Donors were 30 to 45 systemically healthy Caucasian individuals from Russia aged roughly 6 to 100 years. Each donor gave roughly 9 milliliters of peripheral blood, drawn into EDTA-treated Vacutainer tubes. Ficoll-Paque density-gradient centrifugation was used to isolate PBMCs, with at least 6 million per sample. Total RNA was extracted from PBMCs with Trizol reagent, with at least 6 micrograms obtained per sample. For every donor, flow cytometry on a PBMC aliquot measured the percentage of naive CD45RAhigh/CD27high T cells.

The chain employs TRBV20-1 and TRBJ1-2; 12 central nucleotides agree with TRBD1. The receptor was isolated from a woman aged 25-40 years in good health. Specimen: blood. The CDR3 loop reads CSRDRGRPNGYTF. In nucleotides, the sequence is TGCAGTAGGGACAGGGGGCGCCCAAACGGCTACACCTTC.